A selection of T cell receptor beta chains follows, all from one sample in a study of cytomegalovirus exposure and HLA in healthy donors. Repertoires were generated with immunoSEQ multiplex PCR, while TCRdb's copy carries only in-frame clones and drops some. Among about 190,000 clones, just under 75% were seen once, and the ten largest hold approximately 5%. Input material: PBMCs. The receptors come from a man between 25 and 39 years old in good health and CMV-seropositive. CDR3s include the opening cysteine and the closing phenylalanine or tryptophan. Fields, in order: CDR3 protein, J gene, V gene.

CASSPSGPNYGYTF	TRBJ1-2	TRBV5-4
CASRGVGGSYEQYF	TRBJ2-7	TRBV28
CASSQGQGYYEQYF	TRBJ2-7	TRBV4-3
CASSVGFSTGGRTDTQYF	TRBJ2-3	TRBV9
CASSPLGTGYEQYF	-	TRBV19
CASSLEPGVVQPQHF	TRBJ1-5	TRBV5-1
CASSQEKGGSYEQYF	-	TRBV4-3
CASSVGLAGGTDTQYF	TRBJ2-3	TRBV5-4
CASSPVVGTVPMNTEAFF	TRBJ1-1	TRBV18
CASSGLADTDTQYF	TRBJ2-3	TRBV6-6
CASSLGPTGVNTEAFF	TRBJ1-1	TRBV5-4
CAWSLGGSQETQYF	TRBJ2-5	TRBV30
CASSPGGGETQYF	TRBJ2-5	TRBV9
CASSPGTGKSEQYF	TRBJ2-7	TRBV5-1
CASSPLGSDYGYTF	TRBJ1-2	TRBV7-6
CARSGTGGSGANVLTF	TRBJ2-6	TRBV30
CASSTLAGPRGSRETQYF	TRBJ2-5	TRBV18
CASSLRSGRLSYNEQFF	TRBJ2-1	TRBV4-1
CASIQLQGIEQYF	TRBJ2-7	TRBV2
CASSLEAGTVYF	TRBJ2-4	TRBV7-9
CASCVGRGQETQYF	TRBJ2-5	TRBV5-4
CASSLGGGPGRDGEQFF	TRBJ2-1	TRBV7-8
CASSVQDSYNSPLHF	TRBJ1-6	TRBV19
CASSFMSAGAYEQYF	TRBJ2-7	TRBV28
CASSPDIRIGQPQHF	TRBJ1-5	TRBV18
CASSIKGAGAKNIQYF	TRBJ2-4	TRBV19
CAWARDRGASQPQHF	TRBJ1-5	TRBV30
CASSEGRTGNGYTF	TRBJ1-2	TRBV2
CASSSSPGTGVGLETQYF	TRBJ2-5	TRBV28
CASSVKGVYYEQYF	TRBJ2-7	TRBV19
CASSAGRLPTDTQYF	TRBJ2-3	TRBV7-2
CAISESPGNQYF	TRBJ2-5	TRBV10-3
CASSRPTSGINEQFF	TRBJ2-1	TRBV11-2
CATSPFPRGPPYEQYF	TRBJ2-7	TRBV15
CASKEGDRFGYTF	TRBJ1-2	TRBV19
CASSMYPGNTIYF	TRBJ1-3	TRBV19
CAISESELNNPSTQYF	TRBJ2-5	TRBV10-3
CASSARTGSNYGYTF	TRBJ1-2	TRBV6-1
CASSFHREAGELFF	TRBJ2-2	TRBV7-3
CASRPPQGYEQYF	TRBJ2-7	TRBV28
CASSLGSRGGEKLFF	TRBJ1-4	TRBV7-9
CASSSAYQGVTGELFF	TRBJ2-2	TRBV5-1
CASSEALGTGYGYTF	TRBJ1-2	TRBV6-1
CASSLRSGEANIQYF	TRBJ2-4	TRBV28
CASSYRADTQYF	TRBJ2-3	TRBV9
CASSLLGLAGGTSTDTQYF	TRBJ2-3	TRBV7-2
CASSLLVAGNTEAFF	TRBJ1-1	TRBV6-5
CASSYRQGATYGYTF	TRBJ1-2	TRBV6-5
CAWSPGNSYEQYF	TRBJ2-7	TRBV30
CASSVEAGAYEQYF	TRBJ2-7	TRBV5-1
CSAVDSNTEAFF	TRBJ1-1	TRBV29-1
CASSPQGTGELFF	TRBJ2-2	TRBV18
CASSLGGGPLRPEAFF	TRBJ1-1	TRBV7-9